This T cell receptor beta chain appears in the sequencing data of a study of cytomegalovirus exposure and HLA in healthy donors. Study-level results: Roughly uniform sequencing depth across donors was assumed, possibly incorrectly.

PCR employed 60 Vbeta and 13 Jbeta primers. Profiling relied on immunoSEQ multiplex PCR, and the TCRdb table lists in-frame clones only, not all of them. Of about 140,000 clones in the sample, approximately 80% were seen once. A word on this clone: Its antigen is still unknown.

There are 19 residues in the CDR3. The germline gives CDR1 MNHNS, CDR2 SASEGT. The J segment lost 8 bases and the V segment lost 1 base, leaving 17 bases of the junction unmatched. Material: PBMCs. This receptor was identified in a man in his thirties or forties in good health and CMV-seropositive. V and J are TRBV6-1 and TRBJ2-1; 10 positions agree with TRBD2. As DNA, the CDR3 is TGTGCCAGCAGTGAAGACGGGCAAGGACTAGCGGCCCGCTGGGATGAGCAGTTCTTC. Translated: CASSEDGQGLAARWDEQFF.